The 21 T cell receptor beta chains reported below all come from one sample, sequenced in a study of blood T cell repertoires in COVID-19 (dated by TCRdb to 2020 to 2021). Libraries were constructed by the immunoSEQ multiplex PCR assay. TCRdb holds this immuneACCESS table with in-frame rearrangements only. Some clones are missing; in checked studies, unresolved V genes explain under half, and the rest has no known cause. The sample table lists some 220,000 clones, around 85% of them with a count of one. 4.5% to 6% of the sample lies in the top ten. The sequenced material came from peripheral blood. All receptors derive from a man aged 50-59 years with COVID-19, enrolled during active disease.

In nucleotides, the CDR3 is TGTGCCAGTAGTCGGGGGGGGACCTACAATGAGCAGTTCTTC. As protein: CASSRGGTYNEQFF. This chain links TRBV19 with TRBJ2-1; 8 positions agree with TRBD2. Germline-derived CDR1 and CDR2 are LNHDA and SQIVND (reference sequence). Germline trimming cut 5 bases from V and 2 bases from J; bases unmatched to any gene: 2. The CDR3 is made up of 14 amino acids.

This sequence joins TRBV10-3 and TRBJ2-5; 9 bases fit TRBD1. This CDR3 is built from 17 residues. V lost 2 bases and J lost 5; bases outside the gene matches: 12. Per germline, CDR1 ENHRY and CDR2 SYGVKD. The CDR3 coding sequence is TGTGCCATCAGTGAGGCGCTCATCGGGACAGGGATTGAGACCCAGTACTTC. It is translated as CAISEALIGTGIETQYF.

The CDR3 DNA follows: TGTGCCACCAGTGAGGGGGACAGAATTAACACTGAAGCTTTCTTT. Protein: CATSEGDRINTEAFF. This rearrangement joins TRBV24-1 to TRBJ1-1, with 7 bases fitting TRBD1. CDR1 KGHDR and CDR2 SFDVKD come from the germline V gene. J lost 2 bases, V lost 4 bases, and 6 bases had no gene match. CDR3 length equals 15 residues.

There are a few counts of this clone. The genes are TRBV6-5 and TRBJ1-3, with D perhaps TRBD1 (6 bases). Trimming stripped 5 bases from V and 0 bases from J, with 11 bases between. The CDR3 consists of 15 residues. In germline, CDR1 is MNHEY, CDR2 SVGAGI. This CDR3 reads CASSPTGSSGNTIYF. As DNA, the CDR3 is TGTGCCAGCAGTCCAACAGGGTCCTCTGGAAACACCATATATTTT.

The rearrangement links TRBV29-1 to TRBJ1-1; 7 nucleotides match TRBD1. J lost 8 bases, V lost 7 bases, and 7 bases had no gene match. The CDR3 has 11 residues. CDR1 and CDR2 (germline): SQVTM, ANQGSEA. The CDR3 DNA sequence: TGCAGCGCCCGGACAGGCCGAGAAGCTTTCTTT. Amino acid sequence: CSARTGREAFF.

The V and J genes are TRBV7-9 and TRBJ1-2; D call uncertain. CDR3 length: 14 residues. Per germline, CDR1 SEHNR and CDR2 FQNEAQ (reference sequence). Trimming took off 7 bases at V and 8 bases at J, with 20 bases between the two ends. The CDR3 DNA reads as TGTGCCAGCACACCAAACCCGGGTTTGTCGGGCTACACCTTC. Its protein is CASTPNPGLSGYTF.

This CDR3 reads CSVEGDKAGQYF. The CDR3 DNA reads as TGCAGCGTTGAAGGGGACAAGGCGGGGCAGTACTTC. This chain connects TRBV29-1 to TRBJ2-7; TRBD1 is a possible D gene (6 bases). Germline loops: CDR1 SQVTM, CDR2 ANQGSEA. The CDR3 contains 12 residues. Trimming took 1 base from V and 9 from J, leaving 13 bases between them.

The CDR3 loop reads CASRGMGGNTGELFF. The CDR3 DNA sequence: TGTGCCAGCAGAGGCATGGGAGGGAACACCGGGGAGCTGTTTTTT. The chain employs TRBV27 and TRBJ2-2, with a weak D call TRBD2 (6 bases). Trimming cost V 6 bases and J 1 base, with 12 bases left between them. The CDR3 length is 15 residues. Germline CDR1 MNHEY, CDR2 SMNVEV (reference sequence).

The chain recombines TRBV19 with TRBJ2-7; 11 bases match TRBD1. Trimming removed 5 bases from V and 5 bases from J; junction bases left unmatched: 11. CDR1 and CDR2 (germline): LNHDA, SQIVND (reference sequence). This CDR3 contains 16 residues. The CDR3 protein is CASSEQRDRGYHEQYF. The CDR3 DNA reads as TGTGCCAGTAGTGAGCAAAGGGACAGGGGGTACCACGAGCAGTACTTC.

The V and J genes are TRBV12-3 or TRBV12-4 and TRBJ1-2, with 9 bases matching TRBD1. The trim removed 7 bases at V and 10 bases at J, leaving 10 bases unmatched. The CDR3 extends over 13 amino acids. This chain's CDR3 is CASTVGQGNIYTF. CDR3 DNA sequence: TGTGCCAGCACCGTAGGACAGGGGAATATCTACACCTTC.

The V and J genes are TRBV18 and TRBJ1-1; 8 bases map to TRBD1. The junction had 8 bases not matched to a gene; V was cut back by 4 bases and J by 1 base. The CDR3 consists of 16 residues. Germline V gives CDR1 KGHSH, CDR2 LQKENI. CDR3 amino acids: CASSRRQGRENTEAFF. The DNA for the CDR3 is TGTGCCAGCTCACGACGACAGGGGCGGGAGAACACTGAAGCTTTCTTT.

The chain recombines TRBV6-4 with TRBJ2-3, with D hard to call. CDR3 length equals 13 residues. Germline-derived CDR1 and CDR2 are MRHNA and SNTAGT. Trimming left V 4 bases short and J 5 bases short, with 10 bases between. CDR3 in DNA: TGTGCCAGCAGTGCGACATTAGTAGATACGCAGTATTTT. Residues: CASSATLVDTQYF.

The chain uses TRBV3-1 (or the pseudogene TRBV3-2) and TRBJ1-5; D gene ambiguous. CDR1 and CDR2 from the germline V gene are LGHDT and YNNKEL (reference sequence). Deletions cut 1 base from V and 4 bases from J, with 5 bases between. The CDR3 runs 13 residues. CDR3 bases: TGTGCCAGCAGCCAAGCTTCGAATCAGCCCCAGCATTTT. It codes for CASSQASNQPQHF.

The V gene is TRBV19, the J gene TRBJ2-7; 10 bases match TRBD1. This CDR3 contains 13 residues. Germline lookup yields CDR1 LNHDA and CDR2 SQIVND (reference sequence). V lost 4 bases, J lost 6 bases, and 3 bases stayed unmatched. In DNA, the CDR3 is TGTGCCAGTAGTACCGACAGGGGGCTCGAGCAGTACTTC. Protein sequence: CASSTDRGLEQYF.

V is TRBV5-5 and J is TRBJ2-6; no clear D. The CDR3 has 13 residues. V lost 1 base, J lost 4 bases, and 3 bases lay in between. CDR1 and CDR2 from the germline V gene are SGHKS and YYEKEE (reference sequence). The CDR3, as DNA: TGTGCCAGCAGCTTGCAAGGGGCCAACGTCCTGACTTTC. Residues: CASSLQGANVLTF.

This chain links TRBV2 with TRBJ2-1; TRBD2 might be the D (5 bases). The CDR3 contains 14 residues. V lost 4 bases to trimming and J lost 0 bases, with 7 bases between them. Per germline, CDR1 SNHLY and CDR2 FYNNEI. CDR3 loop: CASSGRSSYNEQFF. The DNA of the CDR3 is TGTGCCAGCAGTGGGAGGAGCTCCTACAATGAGCAGTTCTTC.

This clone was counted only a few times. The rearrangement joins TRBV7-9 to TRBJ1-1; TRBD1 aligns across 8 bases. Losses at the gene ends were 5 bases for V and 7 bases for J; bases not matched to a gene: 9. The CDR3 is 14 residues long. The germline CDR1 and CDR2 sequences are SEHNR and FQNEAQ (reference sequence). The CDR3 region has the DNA TGTGCCAGCAGCACCCGAGGACAGGGTAATGAAGCTTTCTTT. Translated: CASSTRGQGNEAFF.

CDR3 protein: CASSVNSGNEQFF. In DNA, the CDR3 is TGTGCCAGCAGCGTCAACTCGGGTAATGAGCAGTTCTTC. This sequence joins TRBV9 and TRBJ2-1; D is uncertain. Deletions cut 2 bases from V and 7 bases from J, with 10 bases between. The CDR3 is 13 amino acids. Germline loops: CDR1 SGDLS, CDR2 YYNGEE.

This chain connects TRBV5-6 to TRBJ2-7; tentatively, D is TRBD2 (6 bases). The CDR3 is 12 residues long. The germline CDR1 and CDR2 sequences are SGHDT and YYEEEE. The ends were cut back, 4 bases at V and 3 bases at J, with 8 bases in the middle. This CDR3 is CASSLGLYEQYF. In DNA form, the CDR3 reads TGTGCCAGCAGCCTGGGACTCTACGAGCAGTACTTC.

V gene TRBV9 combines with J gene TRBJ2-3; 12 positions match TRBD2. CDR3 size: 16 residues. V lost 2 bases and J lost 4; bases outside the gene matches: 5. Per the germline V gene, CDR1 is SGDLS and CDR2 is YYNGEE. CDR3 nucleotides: TGTGCCAGCAGCGTCCCGACTAGCGGGGGTGCAGATACGCAGTATTTT. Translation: CASSVPTSGGADTQYF.

CDR3 DNA sequence: TGTGCCAGCAGTGATCCCTACAGGGAACTCAATCAGCCCCAGCATTTT. Encoded protein: CASSDPYRELNQPQHF. The V call is TRBV6-1, the J call TRBJ1-5, with D maybe TRBD1 (6 bases). CDR1 and CDR2 (germline): MNHNS, SASEGT. The germline V and J ends were trimmed by 3 bases and 3 bases, with 15 bases remaining between them. The CDR3 has 16 residues.